The 25 T cell receptor beta chains presented below share a single source sample, sequenced in a study of PD-1 blockade in classical Hodgkin lymphoma. Measured with immunoSEQ multiplex PCR; TCRdb has only the in-frame clones, and not every one. Here the sample spans roughly 15,000 clones, 65% to 85% being singletons. Documented time point: cycle 4 day 1 (C4D1), after six to seven weeks of nivolumab. Every patient was affected by relapse after autologous stem cell transplantation, while exposure to brentuximab vedotin was not uniform. The sample here was peripheral blood mononuclear cells (PBMCs), taken before the fourth cycle of nivolumab. Receptor source: a human donor with classical Hodgkin lymphoma.

The chain joins TRBV6-1 to TRBJ1-4; 9 bases match TRBD1. V lost 10 bases to trimming and J lost 8 bases; unmatched junction nucleotides: 11. The V gene's germline CDR1 is MNHNS and CDR2 SASEGT. The CDR3 runs to 14 residues. CDR3 sequence reads: CATTRDRVWEKLFF. As DNA, the CDR3 is TGTGCCACCACCCGGGACAGGGTGTGGGAAAAACTGTTTTTT.

This chain uses TRBV6-1 with TRBJ1-5; D not certain. With 2 bases removed from V and 3 bases from J, the gap between germline ends came to 11 bases. Germline loops: CDR1 MNHNS, CDR2 SASEGT. This CDR3 comprises 15 residues. The chain's CDR3 is CASSEQRGPNQPQHF. The CDR3 region has the DNA TGTGCCAGCAGTGAACAGAGAGGGCCCAATCAGCCCCAGCATTTT.

This clone is a singleton in its sample. In DNA, the CDR3 is TGTGCCACCACGGCCGGGACTAGCGGGGTGGGGGCCAGGGCAGATACGCAGTATTTT. This sequence encodes CATTAGTSGVGARADTQYF. The chain links TRBV6-4 to TRBJ2-3, with 13 bases fitting TRBD2. Germline V gene sequence: CDR1 MRHNA, CDR2 SNTAGT. The CDR3 has 19 residues. V shed 10 bases and J 4 bases; nucleotides not matched to a gene: 20.

The rearrangement joins TRBV28 to TRBJ2-2; 9 nucleotides match TRBD1. With V trimmed by 6 bases and J by 4 bases, 3 bases remained unmatched. Germline lookup yields CDR1 MDHEN and CDR2 SYDVKM. The CDR3 runs 14 residues. CDR3 sequence: CASSTTGGTGELFF. In nucleotides, the CDR3 is TGTGCCAGCAGCACGACAGGGGGCACCGGGGAGCTGTTTTTT. Based on the CDR3 plus reference TRBV28 and TRBJ2-2, the full variable domain is DVKVTQSSRYLVKRTGEKVFLECVQDMDHENMFWYRQDPGLGLRLIYFSYDVKMKEKGDIPEGYSVSREKKERFSLILESASTNQTSMYLCASSTTGGTGELFFGEGSRLTVL.

The rearrangement joins TRBV4-3 to TRBJ1-2, with 8 nucleotides matching TRBD1. The junction had 9 bases not matched to a gene; V was cut back by 0 bases and J by 6 bases. The germline CDR1 and CDR2 sequences are LGHNA and YSLEER. The CDR3 length is 16 residues. The CDR3 region has the DNA TGCGCCAGCAGCCAAGATTCTACGGACAGGGTCGATGGCTACACCTTC. It is translated as CASSQDSTDRVDGYTF.

The CDR3 loop reads CASSLERMNTGELFF. The CDR3 DNA follows: TGCGCCAGCAGCTTGGAGAGGATGAACACCGGGGAGCTGTTTTTT. The rearrangement uses TRBV5-1 and TRBJ2-2; no clear D gene. This CDR3 is built from 15 residues. Germline V gene lookup returns CDR1 SGHRS and CDR2 YFSETQ. Deletions cut 0 bases from V and 1 base from J, with 7 bases between.

The chain links TRBV28 to TRBJ1-1; D is undetermined. CDR1 MDHEN and CDR2 SYDVKM come from the germline V gene. The CDR3 runs 10 residues. The germline V and J ends were trimmed by 11 bases and 8 bases, with 12 bases remaining between them. The CDR3 DNA sequence: TGTGCCTCGTTCGCGGGGGAAGCTTTCTTT. Its protein is CASFAGEAFF. Supplemented by reference TRBV28 and TRBJ1-1, the full variable domain reads DVKVTQSSRYLVKRTGEKVFLECVQDMDHENMFWYRQDPGLGLRLIYFSYDVKMKEKGDIPEGYSVSREKKERFSLILESASTNQTSMYLCASFAGEAFFGQGTRLTVV.

This clone appeared once. V and J are TRBV6-5 and TRBJ1-6, with D hard to call. The V end was cut by 2 bases, the J end by 10 bases, with 12 bases between. Germline CDR1 is MNHEY and CDR2 is SVGAGI. The CDR3 loop spans 14 amino acids. Here the CDR3 reads CASSYGREGSPLHF. CDR3 in DNA: TGTGCCAGCAGTTACGGGAGGGAAGGCTCACCCCTCCACTTT.

The J gene is TRBJ1-2, the V gene TRBV5-1, with 7 bases identical to TRBD1. Losses at the gene ends were 4 bases for V and 8 bases for J; bases not matched to a gene: 11. The germline V gene has CDR1 SGHRS and CDR2 YFSETQ. This CDR3 is built from 14 residues. The CDR3 DNA sequence: TGCGCCAGCAGCGCCGACCAGGGGGAAAGGGGCTACACCTTC. This sequence encodes CASSADQGERGYTF.

The CDR3 coding sequence is TGTGCCAGCAGCCCCAGGGGGGGACTAGCAGGGGAGTTTGAGCAGTTCTTC. It is translated as CASSPRGGLAGEFEQFF. The V call is TRBV7-9, the J call TRBJ2-1; 9 bases map to TRBD2. CDR3 length: 17 amino acids. With V trimmed by 5 bases and J by 9 bases, 17 bases remained unmatched. Germline V gives CDR1 SEHNR, CDR2 FQNEAQ (reference sequence). The full variable domain, with the rest looked up from reference TRBV7-9 and TRBJ2-1, is DTGVSQNPRHKITKRGQNVTFRCDPISEHNRLYWYRQTLGQGPEFLTYFQNEAQLEKSRLLSDRFSAERPKGSFSTLEIQRTEQGDSAMYLCASSPRGGLAGEFEQFFGPGTRLTVL.

The chain recombines TRBV7-9 with TRBJ2-2, with D possibly being TRBD1 (6 bases). CDR3 length: 15 amino acids. Germline CDR1 is SEHNR and CDR2 is FQNEAQ (reference sequence). V gave up 6 bases and J gave up 6 bases, with 17 bases separating them. CDR3: CASRPNNRVPGELFF. For the CDR3, the DNA is TGTGCCAGCAGACCAAATAACAGGGTCCCCGGGGAGCTGTTTTTT.

The rearrangement links TRBV5-5 to TRBJ1-2, with 9 bases aligning to TRBD1. Looked up from germline, CDR1 is SGHKS and CDR2 is YYEKEE (reference sequence). CDR3 size: 13 residues. V shed 4 bases, J shed 5 bases, and the junction held 3 bases outside the gene matches. The CDR3 here is CASSPGTGYGYTF. The DNA of the CDR3 is TGTGCCAGCAGCCCCGGGACAGGGTATGGCTACACCTTC. The whole variable domain, remainder taken from reference TRBV5-5 and TRBJ1-2, is DAGVTQSPTHLIKTRGQQVTLRCSPISGHKSVSWYQQVLGQGPQFIFQYYEKEERGRGNFPDRFSARQFPNYSSELNVNALLLGDSALYLCASSPGTGYGYTFGSGTRLTVV.

V and J are TRBV7-9 and TRBJ2-2; D possibly matches TRBD1 or TRBD2 (5 bases each). Trimming removed 7 bases from V and 1 base from J, with 13 bases in between. Germline CDR1 and CDR2: SEHNR and FQNEAQ (reference sequence). The CDR3 spans 15 residues. CDR3 region: CASTEGTVNTGELFF. The CDR3 DNA sequence: TGTGCCAGCACCGAAGGGACGGTGAACACCGGGGAGCTGTTTTTT.

This chain links TRBV7-2 with TRBJ2-3; 11 nucleotides match TRBD2. Germline trimming cut 7 bases from V and 0 bases from J; bases unmatched to any gene: 9. CDR3 size: 17 residues. The germline gives CDR1 SGHTA, CDR2 FQGNSA. CDR3 coding DNA: TGTGCCAGCACGCTAGGCCCTAGCGGGGGGAGCACAGATACGCAGTATTTT. Translating it yields CASTLGPSGGSTDTQYF.

V gene TRBV15 combines with J gene TRBJ1-2, with 7 bases identical to TRBD1. V lost 3 bases and J lost 5; bases outside the gene matches: 3. The germline gives CDR1 LNHNV, CDR2 YYDKDF (reference sequence). This CDR3 comprises 13 residues. The CDR3 reads CATSSPQGYGYTF. The CDR3 DNA reads as TGTGCCACCAGCAGTCCACAGGGGTATGGCTACACCTTC.

The rearrangement links TRBV19 to TRBJ2-5; weak D call: TRBD1 (6 bases). The V and J ends lost 1 base and 2 bases respectively, with 17 bases between them. Germline values: CDR1 LNHDA, CDR2 SQIVND (reference sequence). The CDR3 runs 17 residues. CDR3 in amino acids: CASSIGGWSDRQETQYF. CDR3 sequence (DNA): TGTGCCAGTAGTATAGGGGGTTGGAGCGACAGGCAAGAGACCCAGTACTTC.

V and J are TRBV6-4 and TRBJ2-6, with 10 bases fitting TRBD2. Germline V lookup: CDR1 MRHNA, CDR2 SNTAGT. Trimming removed 0 bases from V and 4 bases from J; junction bases left unmatched: 15. CDR3 length: 21 residues. For the CDR3, the DNA is TGTGCCAGCAGTGACTCGGGGCGGTCGGCTAGCGGGGGCCCGGGGGCCAACGTCCTGACTTTC. Its protein product is CASSDSGRSASGGPGANVLTF.

This clone was counted between two and nine times. The chain couples TRBV7-2 to TRBJ2-7; no definite D call. With 1 base removed from V and 0 bases from J, the gap between germline ends came to 1 base. The CDR3 totals 12 residues. Per germline, CDR1 SGHTA and CDR2 FQGNSA. CDR3 region: CASSLVSYEQYF. For the CDR3, the DNA is TGTGCCAGCAGCTTAGTCTCCTACGAGCAGTACTTC.

The J gene is TRBJ1-5, the V gene TRBV7-2, with D possibly matching TRBD1 (5 bases). Germline V gives CDR1 SGHTA, CDR2 FQGNSA. The CDR3 totals 15 residues. V was pared by 2 bases and J by 5 bases, with 13 bases between. This CDR3 is CASSLTPQGDQPQHF. CDR3 nucleotides: TGTGCCAGCAGCTTAACCCCCCAGGGTGATCAGCCCCAGCATTTT.

This chain connects TRBV5-1 to TRBJ1-6; unclear D gene. The CDR3 runs 18 residues. Germline V gene sequence: CDR1 SGHRS, CDR2 YFSETQ. V was pared by 0 bases and J by 0 bases, with 13 bases between. CDR3 DNA: TGCGCCAGCAGCTTGGTAGGCTGGGCGCGCTCCTATAATTCACCCCTCCACTTT. It translates to CASSLVGWARSYNSPLHF.

V is TRBV4-1 and J is TRBJ1-1; D might be TRBD1 (6 bases). This CDR3 is 14 amino acids long. Trimming took 3 bases from V and 1 from J, leaving 9 bases between them. From germline, CDR1 is MGHRA and CDR2 YSYEKL. Here the CDR3 DNA reads TGCGCCAGCAGCCAGCCGACAGGGAACACTGAAGCTTTCTTT. It specifies CASSQPTGNTEAFF.

This clone was recorded a few times. V usage is TRBV6-5 and J usage is TRBJ2-1; tentative D call: TRBD2 (6 bases). V was clipped by 0 bases and J by 8 bases, with 14 bases between them. Germline assignment: CDR1 MNHEY and CDR2 SVGAGI. The CDR3 has 15 residues. The CDR3 loop reads CASSYSGGVLDEQFF. The CDR3 DNA is TGTGCCAGCAGTTACTCGGGGGGTGTATTAGATGAGCAGTTCTTC.

J is TRBJ1-1 and V is TRBV19; 10 positions match TRBD1. Germline loops: CDR1 LNHDA, CDR2 SQIVND (reference sequence). V gave up 6 bases and J gave up 3 bases; unmatched junction bases: 10. This CDR3 has 16 amino acids. As DNA, the CDR3 is TGTGCCAGTAGATTCCGGACAGGGGGGATGGACACTGAAGCTTTCTTT. Translating gives CASRFRTGGMDTEAFF.

J is TRBJ1-3 and V is TRBV7-2; 10 nucleotides align to TRBD1. With 11 bases clipped from V and 0 bases from J, the junction kept 13 bases outside the gene matches. Germline-derived CDR1 and CDR2 are SGHTA and FQGNSA. The CDR3 runs to 17 residues. The CDR3 protein is CAGARGTGASSGNTIYF. CDR3 nucleotide sequence: TGTGCCGGCGCACGGGGGACAGGGGCCTCCTCTGGAAACACCATATATTTT. Full variable domain (rest looked up from reference TRBV7-2 and TRBJ1-3): GAGVSQSPSNKVTEKGKDVELRCDPISGHTALYWYRQSLGQGLEFLIYFQGNSAPDKSGLPSDRFSAERTGGSVSTLTIQRTQQEDSAVYLCAGARGTGASSGNTIYFGEGSWLTVV.

The chain joins TRBV19 to TRBJ2-1, with 8 bases lining up with TRBD1. This CDR3 has 16 amino acids. The J segment lost 6 bases and the V segment lost 3 bases, leaving 10 bases of the junction unmatched. Per germline, CDR1 LNHDA and CDR2 SQIVND (reference sequence). The CDR3 region is CASSMKGTGWGNEQFF. CDR3 in DNA: TGTGCCAGTAGTATGAAGGGGACAGGCTGGGGCAATGAGCAGTTCTTC.